Below are 16 T cell receptor beta chains sequenced from a single sample in a study of PD-1 blockade in classical Hodgkin lymphoma. Patients all relapsed after autologous stem cell transplantation, and there was variation in brentuximab vedotin exposure. Sequenced by immunoSEQ multiplex PCR; TCRdb stores in-frame clones only, minus some. The sample includes tens of thousands of clones, about 88% of them seen just once. The material sequenced was peripheral blood mononuclear cells (PBMCs), taken before the second cycle of nivolumab. These receptors were collected from a human donor with classical Hodgkin lymphoma.

This chain uses TRBV15 with TRBJ1-1; TRBD1 is a possible D gene (6 bases). Germline V gene sequence: CDR1 LNHNV, CDR2 YYDKDF (reference sequence). The CDR3 is 18 amino acids. The V end lost 0 bases, the J end lost 0 bases, and 17 bases lay between the germline ends. CDR3: CATSRDQAGVYLNTEAFF. The CDR3 coding sequence is TGTGCCACCAGCAGAGATCAGGCAGGGGTGTATTTGAACACTGAAGCTTTCTTT. Combining the CDR3 with reference TRBV15 and TRBJ1-1 gives the whole variable domain DAMVIQNPRYQVTQFGKPVTLSCSQTLNHNVMYWYQQKSSQAPKLLFHYYDKDFNNEADTPDNFQSRRPNTSFCFLDIRSPGLGDTAMYLCATSRDQAGVYLNTEAFFGQGTRLTVV.

The chain links TRBV10-3 to TRBJ2-3, with D hard to call. Trimming left V 0 bases short and J 1 base short, with 5 bases between. This CDR3 is built from 14 residues. CDR1 and CDR2 from the germline V gene are ENHRY and SYGVKD. CDR3 DNA sequence: TGTGCCATCAGTGAGTCGTCAGGCACAGATACGCAGTATTTT. Amino acids: CAISESSGTDTQYF.

This chain links TRBV9 with TRBJ2-1, with D perhaps assigned TRBD1 or TRBD2 (5 bases each). Germline CDR1 SGDLS, CDR2 YYNGEE. CDR3 length equals 16 residues. V was trimmed by 0 bases and J by 4 bases, leaving 14 bases between them. CDR3 sequence reads: CASSVAKERGYNEQFF. The CDR3 region has the DNA TGTGCCAGCAGCGTAGCTAAGGAGAGGGGTTACAATGAGCAGTTCTTC.

CDR3 DNA: TGTGCCAGCAGCTTGACGGGAGAAGAGACCCAGTACTTC. It encodes CASSLTGEETQYF. The chain is built from TRBV5-5 and TRBJ2-5; possible D gene TRBD2, 6 bases. This CDR3 is built from 13 residues. Between the trimmed V and J ends, which lost 1 base and 3 bases, there was a span of 7 bases. The germline gives CDR1 SGHKS, CDR2 YYEKEE (reference sequence). The full variable domain, with the rest looked up from reference TRBV5-5 and TRBJ2-5, is DAGVTQSPTHLIKTRGQQVTLRCSPISGHKSVSWYQQVLGQGPQFIFQYYEKEERGRGNFPDRFSARQFPNYSSELNVNALLLGDSALYLCASSLTGEETQYFGPGTRLLVL.

The V and J genes are TRBV19 and TRBJ1-1; D unresolved. From germline, CDR1 is LNHDA and CDR2 SQIVND (reference sequence). The ends were cut back, 3 bases at V and 0 bases at J, with 5 bases in the middle. The CDR3 totals 13 residues. The CDR3 bases are TGTGCCAGTAGTATTAGTCTGAACACTGAAGCTTTCTTT. This sequence encodes CASSISLNTEAFF. Full variable domain (rest looked up from reference TRBV19 and TRBJ1-1): DGGITQSPKYLFRKEGQNVTLSCEQNLNHDAMYWYRQDPGQGLRLIYYSQIVNDFQKGDIAEGYSVSREKKESFPLTVTSAQKNPTAFYLCASSISLNTEAFFGQGTRLTVV.

The chain couples TRBV30 to TRBJ2-2; 7 bases agree with TRBD2. This CDR3 is built from 14 residues. CDR1 GTSNPN and CDR2 SVGIG come from the germline V gene (reference sequence). V was clipped by 3 bases and J by 0 bases; unmatched bases: 1. The CDR3 DNA follows: TGTGCCTGGAGGAGCGGGACGAACACCGGGGAGCTGTTTTTT. It codes for CAWRSGTNTGELFF.

This clone was picked up a small number of times. CDR3 in amino acids: CASGRTSGYSYEQYF. CDR3 nucleotide sequence: TGTGCCAGCGGCAGGACTAGCGGGTACTCCTACGAGCAGTACTTC. This chain links TRBV27 with TRBJ2-7; 11 nucleotides align to TRBD2. This CDR3 contains 15 residues. V shed 8 bases, J shed 0 bases, and the junction held 6 bases outside the gene matches. Germline CDR1 reads MNHEY; CDR2 reads SMNVEV (reference sequence).

The chain has TRBV27 and TRBJ2-7; TRBD2 matches at 10 bases. The CDR3 runs to 13 residues. Germline V gene data show CDR1 as MNHEY and CDR2 as SMNVEV (reference sequence). Trimming cost V 6 bases and J 2 bases; bases outside gene matches: 1. DNA for the CDR3: TGTGCCAGCAGAAGCGGGAGGGCCTACGAGCAGTACTTC. This encodes CASRSGRAYEQYF.

The chain recombines TRBV4-2 with TRBJ2-7; 7 bases match TRBD2. J lost 0 bases, V lost 5 bases, and 7 bases had no gene match. Germline V CDR1 and CDR2: LGHNA, YNFKEQ. The CDR3 consists of 15 residues. CDR3 in amino acids: CASSKESGISYEQYF. The CDR3 nucleotides are TGTGCCAGCAGCAAGGAAAGCGGGATCTCCTACGAGCAGTACTTC.

This clone was counted between two and nine times. This chain links TRBV4-1 with TRBJ1-6; 7 bases line up with TRBD1. CDR1 MGHRA and CDR2 YSYEKL come from the germline V gene. J gave up 7 bases and V 0 bases, and 3 bases lay outside the gene matches. This CDR3 has 15 residues. The CDR3 protein is CASSQDLTGNSPLHF. The CDR3 DNA reads as TGCGCCAGCAGCCAAGATCTGACAGGGAATTCACCCCTCCACTTT.

This chain uses TRBV7-9 with TRBJ2-7, with D possibly being TRBD1 or TRBD2 (5 bases each). The length of the CDR3 is 12 residues. Germline CDR1 is SEHNR and CDR2 is FQNEAQ (reference sequence). V was clipped by 4 bases and J by 5 bases, with 9 bases between them. The CDR3 sequence: CASSWGTDEQYF. CDR3 coding DNA: TGTGCCAGCAGCTGGGGGACGGACGAGCAGTACTTC.

V and J are TRBV6-5 and TRBJ1-6; possible D gene TRBD1, 6 bases. The germline gives CDR1 MNHEY, CDR2 SVGAGI. There are 15 residues in the CDR3. V was shortened by 1 base and J by 7 bases, with 11 bases between the two germline ends. The DNA of the CDR3 is TGTGCCAGCAGTTACTTACGCCAGGGGAATTCACCCCTCCACTTT. It translates to CASSYLRQGNSPLHF.

This clone was detected once. The V and J genes are TRBV10-3 and TRBJ2-3; D perhaps matches TRBD2 (6 bases). Per germline, CDR1 ENHRY and CDR2 SYGVKD. V shed 7 bases and J shed 2 bases, with 13 bases lying between them. This CDR3 has 14 amino acids. The CDR3 DNA is TGTGCCATCACGCGGGACTCCGACACAGATACGCAGTATTTT. Protein: CAITRDSDTDTQYF.

V gene TRBV9 combines with J gene TRBJ1-1; D is ambiguous. Germline assignment: CDR1 SGDLS and CDR2 YYNGEE. This CDR3 region has 15 residues. The V end lost 0 bases, the J end lost 0 bases, and 9 bases lay between the germline ends. The CDR3 region is CASSVGRGLNTEAFF. As DNA, the CDR3 is TGTGCCAGCAGCGTAGGTCGAGGGTTGAACACTGAAGCTTTCTTT.

The rearrangement uses TRBV5-6 and TRBJ2-1; 12 positions agree with TRBD2. Germline trimming cut 6 bases from V and 3 bases from J; bases unmatched to any gene: 4. The CDR3 totals 15 residues. CDR1 is SGHDT and CDR2 is YYEEEE in the germline V gene. The chain's CDR3 is CASKPGLAGYNEQFF. The CDR3 DNA reads TGTGCCAGCAAGCCGGGACTAGCGGGCTACAATGAGCAGTTCTTC.

By share of the sample, this clone is medium-sized. The genes are TRBV11-2 and TRBJ1-3, with D possibly being TRBD1 (5 bases). Trimming removed 1 base at V and 0 bases at J, with 13 bases between. This CDR3 comprises 17 residues. Germline CDR1 reads SGHAT; CDR2 reads FQNNGV. This CDR3 is CASSLVRGFFSGNTIYF. For the CDR3, the DNA is TGTGCCAGCAGCTTAGTGCGGGGCTTCTTCTCTGGAAACACCATATATTTT.